A single sample is the source of the 8 T cell receptor beta chains below, sequenced in a study of cytomegalovirus exposure and HLA in healthy donors. In the PCR, 60 Vbeta and 13 Jbeta primers were used. Produced via immunoSEQ multiplex PCR; TCRdb's table is partial and in-frame only. The data show 45,000 to 65,000 clones, about 70% seen once. The sample was PBMCs. All receptors derive from a woman aged 50 to 60 in good health and CMV-seropositive.

The V call is TRBV5-5, the J call TRBJ1-5; 7 bases are shared with TRBD1. The germline V gene has CDR1 SGHKS and CDR2 YYEKEE (reference sequence). V trimming: 5 bases; J trimming: 5 bases; junction bases outside the gene matches: 7. The CDR3 covers 14 residues. As DNA, the CDR3 is TGTGCCAGCAGTTTATTAACAGGGGATCAGCCCCAGCATTTT. It translates to CASSLLTGDQPQHF.

This clone was detected only a few times. The rearrangement links TRBV5-4 to TRBJ2-2, with 11 bases fitting TRBD1. Germline lookup yields CDR1 SGHNT and CDR2 YYREEE (reference sequence). V trimming: 3 bases; J trimming: 6 bases; junction bases outside the gene matches: 4. This CDR3 region has 15 residues. CDR3 residues: CASSSRTGGAGELFF. CDR3 DNA: TGTGCCAGCAGCTCCCGGACAGGGGGCGCCGGGGAGCTGTTTTTT. Full variable domain (outside the CDR3, taken from reference TRBV5-4 and TRBJ2-2): ETGVTQSPTHLIKTRGQQVTLRCSSQSGHNTVSWYQQALGQGPQFIFQYYREEENGRGNFPPRFSGLQFPNYSSELNVNALELDDSALYLCASSSRTGGAGELFFGEGSRLTVL.

The DNA for the CDR3 is TGTGCCAGCAGATTTAACAGGGGCAATCAGCCCCAGCATTTT. Its protein product is CASRFNRGNQPQHF. The chain carries TRBV25-1 and TRBJ1-5; D possibly corresponds to TRBD1 (6 bases). V was pared by 6 bases and J by 2 bases, with 11 bases between. This CDR3 spans 14 amino acids. CDR1 and CDR2 (germline): MGHDK, SYGVNS.

The chain carries TRBV29-1 and TRBJ1-1; D ambiguous. Looked up from germline, CDR1 is SQVTM and CDR2 is ANQGSEA. V lost 2 bases, J lost 0 bases, and 10 bases lay in between. This CDR3 contains 14 residues. CDR3: CSVERGGLNTEAFF. CDR3 DNA: TGCAGCGTTGAACGGGGAGGGTTGAACACTGAAGCTTTCTTT.

V is TRBV27 and J is TRBJ1-6; TRBD1 matches 10 bases. Germline assignment: CDR1 MNHEY and CDR2 SMNVEV (reference sequence). The CDR3 is made up of 20 amino acids. J lost 7 bases, V lost 3 bases, and 18 bases had no gene match. The CDR3: CASSFDPGTGVYRPNSPLHF. The DNA of the CDR3 is TGTGCCAGCAGTTTTGATCCGGGGACAGGGGTCTATAGACCCAATTCACCCCTCCACTTT.

The genes are TRBV15 and TRBJ2-4; D may be TRBD1 (7 bases). In germline, CDR1 is LNHNV, CDR2 YYDKDF (reference sequence). The CDR3 is 17 amino acids. Between the trimmed V and J ends, which lost 0 bases and 0 bases, there was a span of 12 bases. CDR3 in DNA: TGTGCCACCAGCAGAGATTCAGGGGGGCTAGCCAAAAACATTCAGTACTTC. This codes for CATSRDSGGLAKNIQYF. Full variable domain (outside the CDR3, taken from reference TRBV15 and TRBJ2-4): DAMVIQNPRYQVTQFGKPVTLSCSQTLNHNVMYWYQQKSSQAPKLLFHYYDKDFNNEADTPDNFQSRRPNTSFCFLDIRSPGLGDTAMYLCATSRDSGGLAKNIQYFGAGTRLSVL.

The rearrangement joins TRBV6-6 to TRBJ2-7; tentative D call: TRBD1 (5 bases). Per germline, CDR1 MNHNY and CDR2 SVGAGI (reference sequence). The CDR3 contains 13 residues. Trimming took off 1 base at V and 2 bases at J, with 6 bases between the two ends. The CDR3 region is CASSYLGPYEQYF. In nucleotides, the CDR3 is TGTGCCAGCAGTTACTTGGGGCCCTACGAGCAGTACTTC.

The chain couples TRBV2 to TRBJ2-7; 10 nucleotides align to TRBD1. With V trimmed by 7 bases and J by 5 bases, 2 bases remained unmatched. The germline CDR1 and CDR2 sequences are SNHLY and FYNNEI. This CDR3 region has 12 residues. The CDR3 sequence is CASNGQGDEQYF. CDR3 in DNA: TGTGCCAGCAACGGACAGGGGGACGAGCAGTACTTC.